Given below is one T cell receptor beta chain in context. The sample comes from a study of T cell responses to AZD1222 COVID-19 vaccine. With V trimmed by 5 bases and J by 4 bases, 12 bases remained unmatched. Per the germline V gene, CDR1 is MDHEN and CDR2 is SYDVKM. The CDR3 has 16 amino acids. Method: immunoSEQ multiplex PCR; TCRdb's copy keeps in-frame clones and lacks some. The table has about 170,000 clones, over 75% seen once. This sample comprised peripheral blood, obtained on day 0 of AZD1222 vaccination. The sequence derives from an adult in good health. The chain employs TRBV28 and TRBJ1-1, with 8 bases fitting TRBD1. The CDR3 spells CASSHTKRTGTTEAFF. CDR3 DNA sequence: TGTGCCAGCAGTCACACGAAGCGGACAGGGACCACTGAAGCTTTCTTT.